This T cell receptor (beta chain) is from a study of cytomegalovirus exposure and HLA in healthy donors. PCR amplification relied on 60 Vbeta primers (plus 13 Jbeta primers). Libraries were prepared by immunoSEQ multiplex PCR; TCRdb keeps only in-frame clonotypes and omits some of them. The repertoire holds about 94,000 clones, with about 75% as singletons. Points from the study as a whole: It was only CMV serostatus that was available as immune exposure information.

V lost 4 bases and J lost 7, with 11 bases in between. Looked up from germline, CDR1 is SQVTM and CDR2 is ANQGSEA. The CDR3 covers 13 residues. About this clone itself: Its target is unknown.

The chain employs TRBV29-1 and TRBJ1-6; a weak D match, TRBD1 (5 bases). Material for sequencing was PBMCs. The TCR was taken from a man aged 35 to 55 in good health and CMV-seropositive. CDR3 residues: CSVGWEGNSPLHF. As DNA, the CDR3 is TGCAGCGTTGGTTGGGAGGGGAATTCACCCCTCCACTTT. Complete variable domain (other parts from reference TRBV29-1 and TRBJ1-6): SAVISQKPSRDICQRGTSLTIQCQVDSQVTMMFWYRQQPGQSLTLIATANQGSEATYESGFVIDKFPISRPNLTFSTLTVSNMSPEDSSIYLCSVGWEGNSPLHFGNGTRLTVT.